These 27 T cell receptor beta chains originate from one sample sequenced in a study of cytomegalovirus exposure and HLA in healthy donors. Primers for the PCR totalled 60 Vbeta and 13 Jbeta. Here immunoSEQ multiplex PCR was the method, and the copy in TCRdb shows in-frame clones only, minus some. The sample lists 110,000 to 150,000 clones; about 80% were seen once. What was sequenced was PBMCs. The receptors here all came from a male donor in good health and CMV-seropositive.

The rearrangement joins TRBV7-2 to TRBJ2-7, with 9 bases matching TRBD2. This CDR3 has 15 residues. CDR1 is SGHTA and CDR2 is FQGNSA in the germline V gene. V shed 0 bases and J 2 bases; nucleotides not matched to a gene: 2. The CDR3 sequence: CASSLASGRTYEQYF. CDR3 coding DNA: TGTGCCAGCAGCTTAGCTAGCGGGAGAACCTACGAGCAGTACTTC.

This clone was recorded once. The genes are TRBV6-5 and TRBJ2-5; the match to TRBD2 covers 14 bases. The trim removed 1 base at V and 5 bases at J, leaving 3 bases unmatched. This CDR3 has 16 residues. CDR1 and CDR2 from the germline V gene are MNHEY and SVGAGI. The CDR3 here is CASSYWTSGGRETQYF. CDR3 DNA: TGTGCCAGCAGTTACTGGACTAGCGGGGGGCGTGAGACCCAGTACTTC.

The chain has TRBV19 and TRBJ1-1; a weak D match, TRBD1 (5 bases). The CDR3 spans 14 residues. Germline V gene lookup returns CDR1 LNHDA and CDR2 SQIVND (reference sequence). Deletions cut 3 bases from V and 1 base from J, with 9 bases between. CDR3 residues: CASSIPGGNTEAFF. DNA of the CDR3: TGTGCCAGTAGTATTCCCGGGGGGAACACTGAAGCTTTCTTT.

Worth noting for this clone: Given a much more abundant clone one base away, this may be a read error. Distinct nucleotide sequences in the sample also encode this CDR3. The rearrangement uses TRBV4-2 and TRBJ1-2; D is ambiguous. This CDR3 is 14 amino acids long. V was cut by 0 bases and J by 8 bases, with 13 bases left in between. Germline V gene data show CDR1 as LGHNA and CDR2 as YNFKEQ. The DNA for the CDR3 is TGTGCCAGCAGCCAAGATCTTACGGAGTACGGCTACACCTTC. It translates to CASSQDLTEYGYTF.

V usage is TRBV11-3 and J usage is TRBJ1-1; D gene uncertain. V was pared by 1 base and J by 2 bases, with 5 bases between. CDR1 and CDR2 (germline): SGHNT, YENEEA. The CDR3 has 13 amino acids. CDR3 loop: CASSLVPNTEAFF. CDR3 in DNA: TGTGCCAGCAGCTTAGTTCCAAACACTGAAGCTTTCTTT.

The CDR3 loop reads CASSTRSGGAWKNIQYF. The CDR3 DNA reads TGTGCCAGTAGTACCCGTAGCGGGGGGGCCTGGAAAAACATTCAGTACTTC. This sequence joins TRBV19 and TRBJ2-4; TRBD2 agrees at 11 bases. With V trimmed by 4 bases and J by 4 bases, 9 bases remained unmatched. CDR1 and CDR2 (germline): LNHDA, SQIVND (reference sequence). The CDR3 covers 17 residues.

The J gene is TRBJ1-1, the V gene TRBV7-8; D remains unclear. The germline V gene encodes CDR1 SGHVS and CDR2 FQNEAQ. V was pared by 0 bases and J by 5 bases, with 10 bases between. The CDR3 sequence is 14 residues long. DNA of the CDR3: TGTGCCAGCAGCTTAGCAAGTAGAGGAACTGAAGCTTTCTTT. Its translation is CASSLASRGTEAFF.

This chain uses TRBV27 with TRBJ2-7; weak D call: TRBD2 (6 bases). CDR1 and CDR2 (germline): MNHEY, SMNVEV (reference sequence). Trimming took off 6 bases at V and 5 bases at J, with 11 bases between the two ends. The CDR3 totals 12 residues. The CDR3 nucleotides are TGTGCCAGCAGCCGGGGGAACAACGAGCAGTACTTC. It is translated as CASSRGNNEQYF.

This chain links TRBV30 with TRBJ2-4; 10 bases are a match to TRBD2. CDR3 length equals 15 residues. V lost 3 bases to trimming and J lost 2 bases; unmatched junction nucleotides: 4. Germline V gene sequence: CDR1 GTSNPN, CDR2 SVGIG (reference sequence). In nucleotides, the CDR3 is TGTGCCTGGAGGGAGCGGGGGGGGTCCAAAAACATTCAGTACTTC. Its protein is CAWRERGGSKNIQYF.

V is TRBV5-1 and J is TRBJ2-1, with D possibly TRBD2 on 6 matching bases. Trimming pared 5 bases from V and 10 bases from J, leaving 19 bases between. The germline V gene has CDR1 SGHRS and CDR2 YFSETQ. CDR3 size: 14 residues. CDR3 region: CASREGLWGDEQFF. Here the CDR3 DNA reads TGCGCCAGCAGAGAGGGTTTATGGGGGGACGAGCAGTTCTTC.

The rearrangement joins TRBV30 to TRBJ2-7; no firm D call. The CDR3 has 11 amino acids. Per the germline V gene, CDR1 is GTSNPN and CDR2 is SVGIG (reference sequence). V lost 2 bases and J 3 bases, leaving 5 bases between the germline ends. The CDR3 here is CAWSIRYEQYF. In nucleotides, the CDR3 is TGTGCCTGGAGTATCCGCTACGAGCAGTACTTC.

The chain combines TRBV9 with TRBJ1-3, with D perhaps TRBD1 (5 bases). V lost 4 bases and J 3 bases, leaving 17 bases between the germline ends. The CDR3 length is 16 residues. Germline CDR1 reads SGDLS; CDR2 reads YYNGEE. The CDR3 here is CASSPGGLLRGNTIYF. In DNA form, the CDR3 reads TGTGCCAGCAGCCCCGGGGGTCTTCTGCGTGGAAACACCATATATTTT.

The CDR3 DNA is TGTGCCAGCAGCCAAGAGGGCACACGCACAGATACGCAGTATTTT. This translates into CASSQEGTRTDTQYF. The V and J genes are TRBV14 and TRBJ2-3; D not resolved. Per the germline V gene, CDR1 is SGHDN and CDR2 is FVKESK. The CDR3 consists of 15 residues. Between the trimmed V and J ends, which lost 0 bases and 1 base, there was a span of 8 bases.

The CDR3 sequence is CTSSQGLAGTYRWEYF. The CDR3 coding sequence is TGCACCAGCAGCCAAGGGCTAGCGGGGACGTACAGATGGGAGTATTTT. The rearrangement links TRBV1 to TRBJ2-3; the table's D call TRBD2 went unverified against the DNA. TRBV1 is a documented pseudogene. The CDR3 extends over 16 amino acids.

V is TRBV7-3 and J is TRBJ2-1, with 9 bases aligning to TRBD1. The CDR3 is 15 residues long. Germline values: CDR1 SGHTA, CDR2 FQGTGA. V was pared by 5 bases and J by 5 bases, with 7 bases of the junction left unmatched. The DNA for the CDR3 is TGTGCCAGCAGCAGAAGACAGGGGGGGGACAATGAGCAGTTCTTC. Translated: CASSRRQGGDNEQFF.

The rearrangement joins TRBV9 to TRBJ1-2; D remains unclear. The CDR3 loop spans 13 amino acids. The germline CDR1 and CDR2 sequences are SGDLS and YYNGEE. Trimming removed 0 bases from V and 3 bases from J, with 6 bases in between. The CDR3 sequence is CASSVESDYGYTF. CDR3 sequence (DNA): TGTGCCAGCAGCGTAGAGTCAGACTATGGCTACACCTTC.

The CDR3 DNA is TGTGCCATCAGGCCGGGACAGGAACAAGAAGCTTTCTTT. It yields the protein CAIRPGQEQEAFF. The rearrangement uses TRBV10-3 and TRBJ1-1; 8 bases line up with TRBD1. Germline lookup yields CDR1 ENHRY and CDR2 SYGVKD. The V segment lost 6 bases and the J segment 8 bases; nucleotides outside the gene matches: 8. This CDR3 spans 13 amino acids.

The chain combines TRBV5-5 with TRBJ2-1; 8 bases fit TRBD2. The CDR3 has 12 residues. The V gene's germline CDR1 is SGHKS and CDR2 YYEKEE (reference sequence). Germline trimming cut 3 bases from V and 8 bases from J; bases unmatched to any gene: 1. The CDR3 DNA sequence: TGTGCCAGCAGCTCGGGGGGGGATGAGCAGTTCTTC. Its translation: CASSSGGDEQFF. The full variable domain, rest sourced from reference TRBV5-5 and TRBJ2-1, is DAGVTQSPTHLIKTRGQQVTLRCSPISGHKSVSWYQQVLGQGPQFIFQYYEKEERGRGNFPDRFSARQFPNYSSELNVNALLLGDSALYLCASSSGGDEQFFGPGTRLTVL.

This sequence joins TRBV5-1 and TRBJ2-5, with 9 bases identical to TRBD1. V was clipped by 4 bases and J by 5 bases; unmatched bases: 3. The CDR3 covers 13 residues. In germline, CDR1 is SGHRS, CDR2 YFSETQ. The CDR3: CASSSGTGETQYF. The CDR3 DNA sequence: TGCGCCAGCAGCAGCGGGACAGGGGAGACCCAGTACTTC.

CDR3 residues: CASSLTVGGQETQYF. CDR3 nucleotides: TGCGCCAGCAGCCTCACCGTCGGCGGCCAAGAGACCCAGTACTTC. The V and J genes are TRBV5-1 and TRBJ2-5; D is ambiguous. V was pared by 4 bases and J by 1 base, with 14 bases between. The germline V gene has CDR1 SGHRS and CDR2 YFSETQ. The CDR3 spans 15 residues.

The chain couples TRBV9 to TRBJ1-3; possibly TRBD1 for D (6 bases). Trimming removed 7 bases at V and 0 bases at J, with 20 bases between. The CDR3 totals 17 residues. Germline CDR1 SGDLS, CDR2 YYNGEE. The CDR3 coding sequence is TGTGCCAGCCGGGACATCCGTCAAGTAGGCTCTGGAAACACCATATATTTT. This sequence encodes CASRDIRQVGSGNTIYF.

The chain joins TRBV7-9 to TRBJ1-1, with 8 bases fitting TRBD1. Germline V gene sequence: CDR1 SEHNR, CDR2 FQNEAQ (reference sequence). V was pared by 5 bases and J by 1 base, with 6 bases of the junction left unmatched. This CDR3 spans 15 amino acids. For the CDR3, the DNA is TGTGCCAGCAGCACTCGGACAGGGTCGAACACTGAAGCTTTCTTT. It translates to CASSTRTGSNTEAFF.

The chain is built from TRBV18 and TRBJ1-4; 8 positions match TRBD1. V was clipped by 4 bases and J by 4 bases; unmatched bases: 5. This CDR3 spans 15 amino acids. The germline CDR1 and CDR2 sequences are KGHSH and LQKENI. This CDR3 is CASSLRTGLNEKLFF. CDR3 DNA sequence: TGTGCCAGCTCACTACGGACAGGGCTTAATGAAAAACTGTTTTTT.

CDR3 DNA sequence: TGTGCCAGCAGCGCGCAGGGTTTTGTAGGGACTGAAGCTTTCTTT. This translates into CASSAQGFVGTEAFF. The chain recombines TRBV5-4 with TRBJ1-1; D is possibly TRBD1 (5 bases). Trimming shortened V by 4 bases and J by 5 bases, and 18 bases separated the two germline ends. The CDR3 length is 15 residues. Germline V CDR1 and CDR2: SGHNT, YYREEE (reference sequence).

The rearrangement uses TRBV27 and TRBJ2-5, with 7 nucleotides matching TRBD2. The DNA end is more similar to TRBJ2-7, so the J call may be wrong. Germline-derived CDR1 and CDR2 are MNHEY and SMNVEV (reference sequence). The CDR3 covers 13 residues. Here the CDR3 DNA reads TGTGCCAGCTCCTTCGGCGGGGGCTACGAGCAGTACTTC. It translates to CASSFGGGYEQYF.

V and J are TRBV6-1 and TRBJ1-1; D may be TRBD1 (5 bases). Between the trimmed V and J ends, which lost 2 bases and 3 bases, there was a span of 19 bases. Germline CDR1 reads MNHNS; CDR2 reads SASEGT. This CDR3 is 17 amino acids long. The CDR3 nucleotides read TGTGCCAGCAGTGAACAGGACATTCTTTGGGGTTACACTGAAGCTTTCTTT. Its translation: CASSEQDILWGYTEAFF.

The J gene is TRBJ2-7, the V gene TRBV5-6, with TRBD2 as a possible D gene (5 bases). CDR3 length: 15 amino acids. V shed 3 bases and J shed 7 bases, with 20 bases lying between them. Germline CDR1 reads SGHDT; CDR2 reads YYEEEE. The CDR3: CASSSASTGVGEQYF. Written as DNA, the CDR3 is TGTGCCAGCAGCTCAGCGTCGACCGGGGTGGGAGAGCAGTACTTC.